This T cell receptor beta chain was recorded in a study of blood T cell repertoires in COVID-19. Study summary: From the United States, Italy and Spain came samples of acute and convalescent COVID-19. T cells, B-cell-depleted T cells, or PBMCs provided the cDNA or gDNA that served as material.

The CDR3 sequence is 12 residues long. Looked up from germline, CDR1 is SGDLS and CDR2 is YYNGEE. The V end lost 2 bases, the J end lost 5 bases, and 7 bases lay between the germline ends. In the original workflow: Amplification of reference gene primers provided the estimated nucleated cell counts. Method: immunoSEQ multiplex PCR; TCRdb's copy keeps in-frame clones and lacks some. V, J and clone size reflect that table, while D and trimming were determined from the DNA. The sample consists of about 80,000 clones, around 91% of them appearing once. V is TRBV9 and J is TRBJ1-2; unclear D gene. This receptor was identified in a man in his 70s with active or convalescent COVID-19. What was sequenced was peripheral blood. The CDR3 here is CASSVPEYGYTF. The CDR3 nucleotides are TGTGCCAGCAGCGTCCCAGAATATGGCTACACCTTC. Full variable domain (remainder filled in from reference TRBV9 and TRBJ1-2): DSGVTQTPKHLITATGQRVTLRCSPRSGDLSVYWYQQSLDQGLQFLIQYYNGEERAKGNILERFSAQQFPDLHSELNLSSLELGDSALYFCASSVPEYGYTFGSGTRLTVV.